A selection of T cell receptor beta chains follows, all from one sample in a study of OX40 agonist ivuxolimab in advanced cancers. TCRdb's copy holds only in-frame clones and misses some; the assay was immunoSEQ multiplex PCR. The table records tens of thousands of clones, 80% to 95% of them present only once. The source material was CD4+ or CD8+ T cells sorted from blood, sampled in a trial of the OX40 agonist ivuxolimab. The source is an adult with an advanced solid tumor such as melanoma, head and neck, liver or kidney cancer. Each CDR3 is given with its conserved first and last residue. D genes are given only for firm matches. The size entry is marked missing in some rows and otherwise reads once, few, many or a size class.

abundance	v_gene	d_gene	j_gene	CDR3aa	CDR3nt
NA	TRBV7-2	TRBD2	TRBJ2-5	CASSLAERGGGPAQETQYF	TGTGCCAGCAGCTTAGCCGAACGCGGGGGGGGGCCAGCCCAAGAGACCCAGTACTTC
NA	TRBV5-1	NA	TRBJ1-2	CASSYGWGGYGYTF	TGCGCCAGCAGCTATGGTTGGGGGGGCTATGGCTACACCTTC
NA	TRBV5-5	NA	TRBJ2-7	CASTPRGQPYEQYF	TGTGCCAGCACCCCAAGAGGACAACCCTACGAGCAGTACTTC
NA	TRBV4-1	NA	TRBJ2-3	CASSQEGDISTDTQYF	TGCGCCAGCAGCCAAGAGGGGGACATTAGCACAGATACGCAGTATTTT
NA	TRBV29-1	NA	TRBJ1-3	CSVVVPPNGSPGNTIYF	TGCAGCGTTGTTGTACCTCCTAATGGCAGTCCTGGAAACACCATATATTTT
NA	TRBV2	NA	TRBJ1-5	CASSEGREYQPQHF	TGTGCCAGCAGTGAGGGCAGGGAATATCAGCCCCAGCATTTT
NA	TRBV9	TRBD2	TRBJ2-5	CASTPREGWETQYF	TGTGCATCAACTCCCAGGGAGGGCTGGGAGACCCAGTACTTC
NA	TRBV27	NA	TRBJ2-7	CASSPSGTVYEQYF	TGTGCCAGCAGTCCGTCCGGGACCGTCTACGAGCAGTACTTC
NA	TRBV18	TRBD1	TRBJ1-5	CASSLTTGTGRSGDNQPQHF	TGTGCCAGCTCACTAACAACCGGGACAGGGAGAAGTGGGGATAATCAGCCCCAGCATTTT
NA	TRBV7-9	NA	TRBJ2-7	CASSLAGDEQYF	TGTGCCAGCAGCCTAGCAGGGGACGAGCAGTACTTC
NA	TRBV27	NA	TRBJ1-3	CASSLPGNTIYF	TGTGCCAGCAGTTTACCTGGAAACACCATATATTTT
NA	TRBV27	TRBD2	TRBJ2-7	CASSITSGRSSYEQYF	TGTGCCAGCAGTATTACTAGCGGGAGGTCCTCCTACGAGCAGTACTTC
NA	TRBV4-3	NA	TRBJ2-1	CASSPRPILLGGQQSVDEQFF	TGCGCCAGCAGCCCCCGGCCGATCCTGTTAGGGGGACAACAATCGGTGGATGAGCAGTTCTTC
once	TRBV7-3	TRBD2	TRBJ2-1	CASSPMRGLAGDNEQFF	TGTGCCAGCAGCCCTATGAGGGGACTAGCGGGAGATAATGAGCAGTTCTTC
NA	TRBV28	NA	TRBJ2-7	CASSLRRAKAVCYEQYF	TGTGCCAGCAGTTTACGGCGGGCAAAGGCCGTCTGCTACGAGCAGTACTTC
once	TRBV27	NA	TRBJ2-7	CASSLWPYEQYF	TGTGCCAGCAGTTTATGGCCCTACGAGCAGTACTTC
NA	TRBV18	NA	TRBJ2-1	CASWTGLIDNEQFF	TGTGCCAGCTGGACGGGACTGATAGACAATGAGCAGTTCTTC
NA	TRBV14	TRBD2	TRBJ2-7	CASSYGAGAFYEQYF	TGTGCCAGCAGCTATGGGGCGGGAGCGTTCTACGAGCAGTACTTC
NA	TRBV25-1	TRBD2	TRBJ2-1	CASSEPGLAGDGEQFF	TGTGCCAGCAGTGAACCGGGACTAGCGGGAGACGGTGAGCAGTTCTTC
NA	TRBV12-5	TRBD1	TRBJ1-5	CASVDRGNQPQHF	TGTGCTAGTGTTGACAGGGGCAATCAGCCCCAGCATTTT
NA	TRBV7-9	NA	TRBJ2-3	CASSRGTDTQYF	TGTGCCAGCAGCAGGGGGACAGATACGCAGTATTTT
NA	TRBV4-1	NA	TRBJ2-7	CASSQVQGYEQYF	TGCGCCAGCAGCCAAGTTCAGGGCTACGAGCAGTACTTC
NA	TRBV6-5	NA	TRBJ1-2	CASSLQGGYYGYTF	TGTGCCAGCAGCCTACAGGGAGGATATTATGGCTACACCTTC
NA	TRBV7-9	TRBD1	TRBJ2-7	CASSFGGQGLHEQYF	TGTGCCAGCAGCTTTGGGGGACAGGGTTTGCACGAGCAGTACTTC
NA	TRBV10-3	NA	TRBJ2-1	CAISVQANEQFF	TGTGCCATCAGTGTTCAGGCTAATGAGCAGTTCTTC
few	TRBV7-9	NA	TRBJ2-1	CASSSPTYNEQFF	TGTGCCAGCAGCTCCCCAACCTACAATGAGCAGTTCTTC
once	TRBV9	NA	TRBJ2-1	CASSPRDPIHNEQFF	TGTGCCAGCAGCCCCAGGGATCCGATTCACAATGAGCAGTTCTTC